This entry features one T cell receptor (beta chain) sequence. The table lists this clone with a few counts. Its antigen has not been determined. Nothing much larger sits one base from this clone, and base qualities are not available. The data derive from a study of T cell responses to AZD1222 COVID-19 vaccine (dated by TCRdb to the early 2020s). Regarding the study in general: AZD1222 recipients with second doses at about 4 weeks or about 12 weeks were pooled, because spike-specific TCR depth and breadth did not differ between schedules. TCR sequencing was performed for over 230 trial participants, of whom around 210 were given two doses of AZD1222 and some 26 were given two doses of MenACWY control vaccine. Enrollment into the trials was organized by age into subgroups of 18-55, 56-69 and 70-plus years, and those subgroups contained roughly 160, 29 and 62 TCR-sequenced participants, respectively.

V ends up 2 bases short and J 6 bases short, with an unmatched junction base count of 5. From the cysteine through the phenylalanine, the CDR3 covers 14 amino acids. Only the CDR3 DNA stays, 42 bases, in frame from base 1. In light of the paper, this sample's time point label describes: baseline before first vaccination. Vaccinee samples were obtained from the UK trials COV001 and COV002, which included a single-blind randomized controlled phase 2/3 trial of AZD1222 (ChAdOx1 nCoV-19) in healthy adults. Trial participant PBMC samples were collected at day 0 and day 28 after the second dose for TCRbeta chain sequencing. Study-wide findings and limitations: Only six AZD1222 recipients were SARS-CoV-2 seropositive at baseline, limiting conclusions about previously exposed vaccinees. The vaccine-associated CD4 TCRs covered the entire spike protein, and the dominant responses fell in regions 160-218 and 743-854. In the small 56-69-year group, the increase in depth fell short of significance, most likely because of low power. Because no samples from the day 14 peak response were available, repertoires could be characterized only after the peak T cell response. Most participants were white British and females outnumbered males, and the authors suggested that clonal diversity may have been underestimated. Reportedly, almost half of the unique spike-specific TCRs recognized epitopes lying outside the regions that are mutated in the B.1.351 and B.1.1.7 variants. Spike-specific TCR breadth and depth rose significantly after two AZD1222 doses compared with day 0 and with MenACWY recipients.

The CDR3 regions of human TCRbeta chains were analyzed by immunosequencing. The authors' pipeline ran thus. Repertoire TCRs were matched against a reference library of SARS-CoV-2-specific TCRs generated with the MIRA antigen-specificity platform. Breadth meant the fraction of unique TCRs that were SARS-CoV-2-associated, whereas depth meant the fraction of total T cells that were SARS-CoV-2-associated. Using the MIRA data, every spike-specific TCR was mapped to the spike region that the TCR reacted to and assigned to either a CD4 or a CD8 class. Log10-transformed breadth and depth values were compared by one-way ANOVA with Sidak's multiple comparisons tests. The clones in this table, taken by TCRdb from immuneACCESS, are in-frame only. Not every clone is retained; where verified, under half of the shortfall comes from an unresolved V gene, and the cause of the rest is unknown. V, J and clone size derive from that table, while D and trimming were established from the DNA sequence. Here the sample has about 120,000 clones; roughly 87% occur a single time. The top ten constitute roughly a tenth of the sample.

The material was peripheral blood, obtained on day 0 of AZD1222 vaccination. This TCR came from an adult in good health. The sequence joins TRBV23-1 to TRBJ1-2; the junction holds 8 bases that match TRBD1. TRBV23-1 is recorded as an ORF, its role being uncertain. The nucleotide sequence is TGCGCCAGCAGTCAAAAGACAGGGGCCAATGGCTACACCTTC. It translates to CASSQKTGANGYTF.